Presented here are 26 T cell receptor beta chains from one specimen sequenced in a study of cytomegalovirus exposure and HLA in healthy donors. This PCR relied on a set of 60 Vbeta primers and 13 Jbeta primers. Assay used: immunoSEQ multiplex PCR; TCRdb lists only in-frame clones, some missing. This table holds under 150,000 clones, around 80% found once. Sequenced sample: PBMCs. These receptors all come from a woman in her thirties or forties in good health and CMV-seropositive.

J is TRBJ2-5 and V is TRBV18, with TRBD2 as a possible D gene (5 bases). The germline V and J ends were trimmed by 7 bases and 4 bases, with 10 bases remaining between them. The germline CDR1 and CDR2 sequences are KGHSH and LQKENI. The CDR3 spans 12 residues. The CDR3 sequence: CASFFGGETQYF. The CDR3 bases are TGTGCCAGCTTCTTCGGAGGAGAGACCCAGTACTTC.

The chain's CDR3 is CASTILAGYYEQYF. The DNA of the CDR3 is TGTGCCAGCACCATACTAGCGGGATACTACGAGCAGTACTTC. The rearrangement links TRBV6-6 to TRBJ2-7, with TRBD2 identical over 10 bases. Germline V gene sequence: CDR1 MNHNY, CDR2 SVGAGI (reference sequence). Trimming took 7 bases from V and 3 from J; bases not matched to a gene: 6. The CDR3 totals 14 residues.

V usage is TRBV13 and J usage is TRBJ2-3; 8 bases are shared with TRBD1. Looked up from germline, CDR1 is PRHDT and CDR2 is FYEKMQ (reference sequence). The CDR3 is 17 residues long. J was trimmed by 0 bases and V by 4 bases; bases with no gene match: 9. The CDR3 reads CASSSRTGRLSTDTQYF. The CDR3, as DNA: TGTGCCAGCAGCTCCCGGACAGGGAGACTTAGCACAGATACGCAGTATTTT.

The CDR3 reads CASSGDSDEQYF. In DNA form, the CDR3 reads TGTGCCAGCAGCGGGGACAGTGACGAGCAGTACTTC. V and J are TRBV9 and TRBJ2-7; 7 bases map to TRBD1. The germline CDR1 and CDR2 sequences are SGDLS and YYNGEE. The CDR3 covers 12 residues. The V gene end was trimmed by 3 bases and the J gene end by 5 bases; junction bases not matched to a gene: 2.

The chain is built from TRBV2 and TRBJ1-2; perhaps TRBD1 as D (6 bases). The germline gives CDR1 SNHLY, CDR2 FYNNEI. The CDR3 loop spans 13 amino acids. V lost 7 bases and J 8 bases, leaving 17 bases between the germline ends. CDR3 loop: CASIKDGGGGYTF. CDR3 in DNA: TGTGCCAGCATCAAGGACGGGGGGGGCGGCTACACCTTC.

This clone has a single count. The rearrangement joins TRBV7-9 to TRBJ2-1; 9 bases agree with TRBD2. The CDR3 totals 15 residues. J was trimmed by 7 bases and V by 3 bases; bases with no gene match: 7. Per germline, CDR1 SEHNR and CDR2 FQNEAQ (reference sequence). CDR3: CASSFSSGSINEQFF. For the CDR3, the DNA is TGTGCCAGCAGCTTCAGTAGCGGGAGTATTAATGAGCAGTTCTTC.

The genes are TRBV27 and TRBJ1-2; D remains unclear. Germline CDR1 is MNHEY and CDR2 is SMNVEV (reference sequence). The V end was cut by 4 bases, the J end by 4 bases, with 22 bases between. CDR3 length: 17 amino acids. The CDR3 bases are TGTGCCAGCAGTTCTCTACCGCGGGTCCCGGGAGGCTATGGCTACACCTTC. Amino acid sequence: CASSSLPRVPGGYGYTF.

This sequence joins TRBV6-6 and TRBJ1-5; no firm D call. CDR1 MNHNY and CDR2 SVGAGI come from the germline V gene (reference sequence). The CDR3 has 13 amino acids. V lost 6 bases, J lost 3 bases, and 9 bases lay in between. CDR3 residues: CASRIEINQPQHF. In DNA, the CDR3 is TGTGCCAGCAGGATAGAGATCAATCAGCCCCAGCATTTT.

The CDR3 loop reads CASRQGGGNTIYF. CDR3 bases: TGCGCCAGCAGACAGGGGGGCGGAAACACCATATATTTT. The chain uses TRBV10-2 and TRBJ1-3, with TRBD1 matching over 8 bases. CDR3 length: 13 amino acids. The junction had 2 bases not matched to a gene; V was cut back by 6 bases and J by 4 bases. Germline V gene data show CDR1 as WSHSY and CDR2 as SAAADI.

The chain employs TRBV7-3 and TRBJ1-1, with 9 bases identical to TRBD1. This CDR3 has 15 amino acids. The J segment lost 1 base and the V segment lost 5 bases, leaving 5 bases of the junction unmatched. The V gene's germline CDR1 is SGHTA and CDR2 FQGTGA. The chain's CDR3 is CASSLMGQGNTEAFF. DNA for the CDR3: TGTGCCAGCAGCCTAATGGGACAGGGGAACACTGAAGCTTTCTTT.

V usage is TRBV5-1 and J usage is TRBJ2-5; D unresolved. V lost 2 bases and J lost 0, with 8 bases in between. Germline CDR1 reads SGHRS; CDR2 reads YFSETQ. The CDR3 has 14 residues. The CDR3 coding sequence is TGCGCCAGCAGCTTTTCTAACTACCAAGAGACCCAGTACTTC. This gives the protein CASSFSNYQETQYF.

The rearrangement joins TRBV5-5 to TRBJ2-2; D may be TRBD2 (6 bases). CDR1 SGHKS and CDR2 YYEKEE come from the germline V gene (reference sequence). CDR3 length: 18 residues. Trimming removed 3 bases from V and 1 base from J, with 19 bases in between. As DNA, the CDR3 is TGTGCCAGCAGCTCCCGGCCGGAGGGGCCGATGAACACCGGGGAGCTGTTTTTT. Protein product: CASSSRPEGPMNTGELFF.

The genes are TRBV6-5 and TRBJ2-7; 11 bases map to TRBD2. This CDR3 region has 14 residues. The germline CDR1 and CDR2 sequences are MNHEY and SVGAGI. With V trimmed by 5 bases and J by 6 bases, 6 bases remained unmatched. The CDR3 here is CASSPLAGGGEQYF. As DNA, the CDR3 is TGTGCCAGCAGTCCCTTAGCGGGAGGGGGCGAGCAGTACTTC.

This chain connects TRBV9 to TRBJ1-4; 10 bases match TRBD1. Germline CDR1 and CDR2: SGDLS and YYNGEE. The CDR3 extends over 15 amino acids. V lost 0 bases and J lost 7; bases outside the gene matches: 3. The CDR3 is CASSVGGTGVEKLFF. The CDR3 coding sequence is TGTGCCAGCAGCGTAGGAGGGACAGGGGTTGAAAAACTGTTTTTT.

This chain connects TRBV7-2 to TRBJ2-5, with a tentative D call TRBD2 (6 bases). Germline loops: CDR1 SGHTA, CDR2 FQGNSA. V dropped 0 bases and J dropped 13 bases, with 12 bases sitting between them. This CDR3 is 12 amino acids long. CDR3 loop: CASSLAAGSRYF. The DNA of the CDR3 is TGTGCCAGCAGCTTAGCCGCGGGATCACGGTACTTC. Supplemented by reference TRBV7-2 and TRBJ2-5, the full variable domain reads GAGVSQSPSNKVTEKGKDVELRCDPISGHTALYWYRQSLGQGLEFLIYFQGNSAPDKSGLPSDRFSAERTGGSVSTLTIQRTQQEDSAVYLCASSLAAGSRYFGPGTRLLVL.

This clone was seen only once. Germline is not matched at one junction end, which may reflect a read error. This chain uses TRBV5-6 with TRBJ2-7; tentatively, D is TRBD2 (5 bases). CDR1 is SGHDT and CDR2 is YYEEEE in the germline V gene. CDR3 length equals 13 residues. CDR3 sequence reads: CASSLAVEGGRNF. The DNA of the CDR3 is TGTGCCAGCAGCTTGGCCGTTGAGGGTGGCAGGAACTTC.

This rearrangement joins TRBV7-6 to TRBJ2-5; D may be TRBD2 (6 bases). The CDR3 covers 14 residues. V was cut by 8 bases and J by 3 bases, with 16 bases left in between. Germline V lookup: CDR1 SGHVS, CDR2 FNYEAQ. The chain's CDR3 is CASSNPGVEETQYF. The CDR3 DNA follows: TGTGCCAGCTCGAACCCGGGGGTTGAAGAGACCCAGTACTTC.

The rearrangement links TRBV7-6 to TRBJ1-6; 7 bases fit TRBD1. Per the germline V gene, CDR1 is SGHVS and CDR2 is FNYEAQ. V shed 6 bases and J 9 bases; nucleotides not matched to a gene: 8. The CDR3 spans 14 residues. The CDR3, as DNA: TGTGCCAGCAGGTTACAGGGGCGTTTTTCACCCCTCCACTTT. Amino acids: CASRLQGRFSPLHF.

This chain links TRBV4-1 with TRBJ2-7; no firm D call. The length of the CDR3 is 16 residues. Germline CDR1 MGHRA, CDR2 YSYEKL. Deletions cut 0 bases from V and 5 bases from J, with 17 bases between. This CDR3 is CASSQDNQASRDEQYF. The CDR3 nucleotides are TGCGCCAGCAGCCAAGATAATCAAGCGAGCCGCGACGAGCAGTACTTC.

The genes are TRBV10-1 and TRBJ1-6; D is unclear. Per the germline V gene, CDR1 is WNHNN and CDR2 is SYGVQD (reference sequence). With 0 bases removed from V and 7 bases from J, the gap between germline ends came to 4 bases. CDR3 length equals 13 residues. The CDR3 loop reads CASSESLNSPLHF. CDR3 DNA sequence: TGCGCCAGCAGTGAGTCCCTAAATTCACCCCTCCACTTT.

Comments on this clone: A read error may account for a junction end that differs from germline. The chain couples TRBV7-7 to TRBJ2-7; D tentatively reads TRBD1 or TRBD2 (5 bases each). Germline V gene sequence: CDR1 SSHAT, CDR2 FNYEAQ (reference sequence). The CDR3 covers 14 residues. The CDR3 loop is CASSLQDGNYEQYF. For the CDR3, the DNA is TGTGCTAGCAGCTTACAGGACGGGAACTACGAGCAGTACTTC. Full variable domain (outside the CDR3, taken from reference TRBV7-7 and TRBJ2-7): GAGVSQSPRYKVTKRGQDVTLRCDPISSHATLYWYQQALGQGPEFLTYFNYEAQPDKSGLPSDRFSAERPEGSISTLTIQRTEQRDSAMYRCASSLQDGNYEQYFGPGTRLTVT.

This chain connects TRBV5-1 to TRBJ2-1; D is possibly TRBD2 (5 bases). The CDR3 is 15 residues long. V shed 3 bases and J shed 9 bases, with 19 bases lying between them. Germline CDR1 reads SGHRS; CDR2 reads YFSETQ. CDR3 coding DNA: TGCGCCAGCAGCTCGGGGTGGTCGGGGATTGGTGAGCAGTTCTTC. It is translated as CASSSGWSGIGEQFF.

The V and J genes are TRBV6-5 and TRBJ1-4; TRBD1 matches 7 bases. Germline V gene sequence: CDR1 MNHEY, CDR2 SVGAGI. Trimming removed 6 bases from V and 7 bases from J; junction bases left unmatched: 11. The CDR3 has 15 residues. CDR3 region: CASRLLRGRGEKLFF. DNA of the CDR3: TGTGCCAGCAGGCTTCTTAGGGGGCGAGGTGAAAAACTGTTTTTT.

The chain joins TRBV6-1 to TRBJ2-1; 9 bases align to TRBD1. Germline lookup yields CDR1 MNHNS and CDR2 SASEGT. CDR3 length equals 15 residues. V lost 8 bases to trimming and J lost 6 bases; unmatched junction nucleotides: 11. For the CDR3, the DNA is TGTGCCAGCTTTCGGGACAGGGTAAGGCGCAATGAGCAGTTCTTC. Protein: CASFRDRVRRNEQFF.

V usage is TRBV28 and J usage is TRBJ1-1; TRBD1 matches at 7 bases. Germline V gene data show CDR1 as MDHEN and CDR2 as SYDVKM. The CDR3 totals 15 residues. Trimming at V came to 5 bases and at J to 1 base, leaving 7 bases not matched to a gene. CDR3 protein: CASSPPGQQNTEAFF. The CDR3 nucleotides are TGTGCCAGCAGTCCTCCGGGACAGCAGAACACTGAAGCTTTCTTT.

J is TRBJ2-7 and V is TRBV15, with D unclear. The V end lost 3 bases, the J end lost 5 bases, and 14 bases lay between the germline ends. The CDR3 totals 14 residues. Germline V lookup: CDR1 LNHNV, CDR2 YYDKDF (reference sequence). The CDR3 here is CATSSNPTSDEQYF. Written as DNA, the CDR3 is TGTGCCACCAGCAGTAACCCTACCTCTGACGAGCAGTACTTC.